This TCR beta chain was captured by sequencing in a study of CD8 T cells in Susac syndrome. This clonotype has just one count. V was trimmed by 4 bases and J by 7 bases, leaving 11 bases between them. Germline CDR1 MGHDK, CDR2 SYGVNS. The CDR3 totals 14 residues. Random hexamers served to reverse transcribe about 0.5 to 1 ug RNA. Using its own MiXCR run on the immunoSEQ multiplex PCR reads, TCRdb lists one record per CDR3 protein. The sample holds approximately 270,000 distinct CDR3 sequences, around 95% seen once. V and J are TRBV25-1 and TRBJ1-6; D ambiguous. The specimen sequenced was CD4+ T cells from PBMCs. The TCR comes from a human donor with multiple sclerosis. CDR3 DNA sequence: TGTGCCAGCAGTGGAACAGTTTTCAATTCACCCCTCCACTTT. Protein sequence: CASSGTVFNSPLHF. The complete variable domain, with remaining parts taken from reference TRBV25-1 and TRBJ1-6, reads EADIYQTPRYLVIGTGKKITLECSQTMGHDKMYWYQQDPGMELHLIHYSYGVNSTEKGDLSSESTVSRIRTEHFPLTLESARPSHTSQYLCASSGTVFNSPLHFGNGTRLTVT.